Shown below are 9 T cell receptor beta chains from a single sample sequenced in a study of response to subunit inactivated influenza vaccine (dated by TCRdb to the late 2010s). The library was produced with RT-PCR. Reads for this sample came from an Illumina HiSeq 2500. The raw public data were reprocessed by TCRdb itself: fastp quality trimming at Q25, MiXCR clonotype calling, in-frame beta chains only. Each entry is one CDR3 protein sequence, shown with its most common DNA and genes. The sample data list just under 250,000 distinct CDR3 sequences, and 10% to 15% of these were observed just once. The ten largest clones take up 7.8% of the sample. Sequencing used non-naive T cells sorted from PBMCs, obtained around 15 days before vaccination. This sample's cell subset or site label indicates: memory T cell fraction. These receptors all stem from a man aged 50-59 years who received an inactivated influenza vaccine. Donor details come from another sample of the same person, matched by shared clones.

This clonotype was seen many times. The rearrangement links TRBV28 to TRBJ2-3; 10 bases map to TRBD2. V shed 5 bases, J shed 5 bases, and the junction held 4 bases outside the gene matches. The CDR3 contains 14 residues. Germline assignment: CDR1 MDHEN and CDR2 SYDVKM. Written as DNA, the CDR3 is TGTGCCAGCAGTACTAGCGGGATGGGAGATACGCAGTATTTT. The encoded protein is CASSTSGMGDTQYF.

This clonotype was seen many times. The rearrangement uses TRBV19 and TRBJ1-1; D is undetermined. Trimming took off 4 bases at V and 10 bases at J, with 10 bases between the two ends. The CDR3 contains 11 residues. Germline lookup yields CDR1 LNHDA and CDR2 SQIVND (reference sequence). The CDR3 bases are TGTGCCAGTAGTAACCGCTTGGGAGCTTTCTTT. This codes for CASSNRLGAFF.

At least ten counts were recorded for this clonotype. The chain carries TRBV4-3 and TRBJ1-1; D ambiguous. Per the germline V gene, CDR1 is LGHNA and CDR2 is YSLEER. Trimming stripped 2 bases from V and 1 base from J, with 8 bases between. This CDR3 comprises 14 residues. The CDR3 DNA follows: TGCGCCAGCAGCCAAATGACAAGGAACACTGAAGCTTTCTTT. Its protein is CASSQMTRNTEAFF.

This clonotype was observed a few times. The rearrangement uses TRBV20-1 and TRBJ1-6; D is uncertain. Germline assignment: CDR1 DFQATT and CDR2 SNEGSKA (reference sequence). Trimming took off 4 bases at V and 6 bases at J, with 16 bases between the two ends. The CDR3 extends over 15 amino acids. This chain's CDR3 is CSATPISPPNSPLHF. CDR3 nucleotide sequence: TGCAGTGCTACCCCCATTTCCCCCCCTAATTCACCCCTCCACTTT.

The chain recombines TRBV28 with TRBJ1-2; no firm D call. This CDR3 contains 13 residues. Trimming removed 5 bases from V and 1 base from J, with 8 bases in between. CDR1 and CDR2 from the germline V gene are MDHEN and SYDVKM. CDR3 coding DNA: TGTGCCAGCAGTGAGGCCGTTAACTATGGCTACACCTTC. Amino acid sequence: CASSEAVNYGYTF.

Only a few counts were recorded for this clonotype. The chain links TRBV15 to TRBJ2-7, with D possibly being TRBD1 (6 bases). V was pared by 2 bases and J by 3 bases, with 11 bases between. From germline, CDR1 is LNHNV and CDR2 YYDKDF (reference sequence). CDR3 length: 14 amino acids. CDR3 residues: CATSRYDRSYEQYF. CDR3 DNA: TGTGCCACCAGCAGATACGACAGGAGCTACGAGCAGTACTTC. The full variable domain, in which reference TRBV15 and TRBJ2-7 provide the parts outside the CDR3, is DAMVIQNPRYQVTQFGKPVTLSCSQTLNHNVMYWYQQKSSQAPKLLFHYYDKDFNNEADTPDNFQSRRPNTSFCFLDIRSPGLGDTAMYLCATSRYDRSYEQYFGPGTRLTVT.

This clonotype is termed medium-sized. This chain links TRBV29-1 with TRBJ1-1; 7 nucleotides agree with TRBD1. With V trimmed by 8 bases and J by 4 bases, 13 bases remained unmatched. The CDR3 length is 14 residues. Germline values: CDR1 SQVTM, CDR2 ANQGSEA. The CDR3 DNA sequence: TGCAGCTCACAAATGGGGCAGGGGGTCACTGAAGCTTTCTTT. Translated, it gives CSSQMGQGVTEAFF.

J is TRBJ2-6 and V is TRBV4-3; no reliable D call. CDR3 length: 19 amino acids. V gave up 3 bases and J gave up 1 base, with 19 bases separating them. CDR1 is LGHNA and CDR2 is YSLEER in the germline V gene. The DNA of the CDR3 is TGCGCCAGCAGCCACCAGTTTTCCCAGAGCCCTTCTGGGGCCAACGTCCTGACTTTC. The encoded protein is CASSHQFSQSPSGANVLTF.

This clonotype appeared many times. The J gene is TRBJ2-7, the V gene TRBV4-2; TRBD1 is a possible D gene (5 bases). The germline V gene encodes CDR1 LGHNA and CDR2 YNFKEQ. This CDR3 is built from 13 residues. The germline V and J ends were trimmed by 0 bases and 4 bases, with 7 bases remaining between them. The DNA of the CDR3 is TGTGCCAGCAGCCAAGATGCAGGGTACGAGCAGTACTTC. Translation gives CASSQDAGYEQYF.